This TCR beta chain was sequenced during a study of T cell responses to AZD1222 COVID-19 vaccine. Study-wide findings and caveats: Just 5 to 7 AZD1222 recipients were seropositive at baseline.

The CDR3 extends over 14 amino acids. Trimming removed 5 bases at V and 3 bases at J, with 13 bases between. The V gene's germline CDR1 is LNHNV and CDR2 YYDKDF (reference sequence). Profiled with immunoSEQ multiplex PCR; TCRdb holds only in-frame clones, not every one. The repertoire holds approximately 160,000 clones, with 90% as singletons. The table lists this clone with many counts. Its antigen remains unknown. The rearrangement joins TRBV15 to TRBJ1-2; D unresolved. The receptor was derived from an adult in good health. The sequencing here drew on peripheral blood, taken on day 0 of AZD1222 vaccination. The chain's CDR3 is CATSSDLTDYGYTF. DNA of the CDR3: TGTGCCACCAGCTCAGATCTTACAGACTATGGCTACACCTTC.